This TCR beta chain was sequenced for a study of cytomegalovirus exposure and HLA in healthy donors. Whole-study findings and limits: Around 18,000 TCR beta sequences were associated with HLA alleles at 0.05 false discovery rate in a later analysis. Earlier findings revealed that most TCR beta V segments proved productive either about 87% or about 30% of the time. Cytomegalovirus status was reportedly diagnosed by the classifier with high sensitivity and specificity.

A note on this clone: Its antigen remains unknown.

The PCR was carried out with 60 Vbeta primers and 13 Jbeta primers. Sequencing was performed with immunoSEQ multiplex PCR; in TCRdb, only in-frame clones are kept and a portion is missing. Of about 90,000 clones in the sample, roughly three fifths were seen once. In germline, CDR1 is SEHNR, CDR2 FQNEAQ (reference sequence). The CDR3 consists of 15 residues. The clonotype was recovered from a man aged 30 to 45 in good health and CMV-seronegative. The chain has TRBV7-9 and TRBJ2-5, with 7 nucleotides matching TRBD1. The DNA matches TRBJ2-7 better at its end, which makes the J call doubtful. The material sequenced was PBMCs. CDR3 residues: CASSSRDRVSDEQYF. In nucleotides, the CDR3 is TGTGCCAGCAGCTCCCGAGACAGGGTTTCGGACGAGCAGTACTTC.